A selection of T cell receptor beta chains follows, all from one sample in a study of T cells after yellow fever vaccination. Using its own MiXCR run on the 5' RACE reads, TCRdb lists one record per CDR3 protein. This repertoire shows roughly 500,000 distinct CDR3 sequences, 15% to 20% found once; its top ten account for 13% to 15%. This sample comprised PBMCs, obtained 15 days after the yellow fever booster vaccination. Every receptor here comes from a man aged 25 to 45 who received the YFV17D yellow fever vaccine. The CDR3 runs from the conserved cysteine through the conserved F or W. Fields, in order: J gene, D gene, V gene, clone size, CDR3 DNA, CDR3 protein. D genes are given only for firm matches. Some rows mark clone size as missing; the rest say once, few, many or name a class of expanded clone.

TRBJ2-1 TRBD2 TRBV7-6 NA TGTGCCAGCAGCTACCGGGTAGCGGGACCCACTCTTACCTACAATGAGCAGTTCTTC CASSYRVAGPTLTYNEQFF
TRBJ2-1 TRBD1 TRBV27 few TGTGCCAGCGTCCCCCAGGGGGTCCACAATGAGCAGTTCTTC CASVPQGVHNEQFF
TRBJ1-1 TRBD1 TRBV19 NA TGTGCCAGCGGACAGGGTCGATCCACTGAAGCTTTCTTT CASGQGRSTEAFF
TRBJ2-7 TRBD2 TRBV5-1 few TGCGCCAGCAGCTTCGCTGGCCCGGGAGGCCACTCCTACGAGCAGTACTTC CASSFAGPGGHSYEQYF
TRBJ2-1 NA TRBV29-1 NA TGCAGCGCCGACAGGGAGGGCTACAATGAGCAGTTCTTC CSADREGYNEQFF
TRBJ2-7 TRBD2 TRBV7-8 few TGTGCCAGCAGCTTTGGGACTAGCTTTAACGAGCAGTACTTC CASSFGTSFNEQYF
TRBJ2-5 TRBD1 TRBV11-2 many TGTGCCAGCAGCTTGACAGGGTATGAGGAGACCCAGTACTTC CASSLTGYEETQYF
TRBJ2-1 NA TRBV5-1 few TGCGCCAGCAGCTTGTTTCAGGGAGAAGGTGAGCAGTTCTTC CASSLFQGEGEQFF
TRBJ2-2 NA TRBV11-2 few TGTGCCAGCAAGGGTGGGGGCCAGAACACCGGGGAGCTGTTTTTT CASKGGGQNTGELFF
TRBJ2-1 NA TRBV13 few TGTGCCAGCAGCCACAAAGAGCTAGGCGTTTACAATGAGCAGTTCTTC CASSHKELGVYNEQFF
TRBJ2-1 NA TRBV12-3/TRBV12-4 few TGTGCCAGTACAAGGGGCTCCTACAATGAGCAGTTCTTC CASTRGSYNEQFF
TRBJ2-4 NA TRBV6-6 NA TGTGCCAGCAGTACCGGGCCAACGGGGATTCAGTACTTC CASSTGPTGIQYF
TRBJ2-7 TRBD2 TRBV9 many TGTGCCAGCAGCGGATTAGCGGGAGGGCCATACGAGCAGTACTTC CASSGLAGGPYEQYF
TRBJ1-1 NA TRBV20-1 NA TGCAGTGCTAGTGCCCACAGTGGATCTGAAGCTTTCTTT CSASAHSGSEAFF
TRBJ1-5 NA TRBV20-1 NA TGCAGCTGCGAGCGTCCTAATCAGCCCCAGCATTTT CSCERPNQPQHF
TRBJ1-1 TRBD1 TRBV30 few TGTGCCTGGAGGAGACAGGGCTCGGCTGAAGCTTTCTTT CAWRRQGSAEAFF
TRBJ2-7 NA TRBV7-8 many TGTGCCAGCAGCCCGAACCTGGGGGGAGGTAGCGACGAGCAGTACTTC CASSPNLGGGSDEQYF
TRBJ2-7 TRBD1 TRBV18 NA TGTGCCAGCGCCCCGGGACAGGGGGACGAGCAGTACTTC CASAPGQGDEQYF
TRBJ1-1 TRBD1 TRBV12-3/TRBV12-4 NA TGTGCCAGCAGTTTAGCTTGGGACAGGAACACTGAAGCTTTCTTT CASSLAWDRNTEAFF
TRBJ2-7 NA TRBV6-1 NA TGTGCCGCGTCCTCGTATGGGGACGAGCAGTACTTC CAASSYGDEQYF
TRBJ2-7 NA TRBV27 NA TGTGCCAGCAGTCCCGGGGGACAGCGGCGGGAAAACGAGCAGTACTTC CASSPGGQRRENEQYF
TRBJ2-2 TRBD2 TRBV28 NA TGTGCCAGCAGGGCGGGAGGTTCCACCGGGGAGCTGTTTTTT CASRAGGSTGELFF
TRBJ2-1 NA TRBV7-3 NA TGTGCCAGCAAGGTTGACGTAGGGGCCAATGAGCAGTTCTTC CASKVDVGANEQFF
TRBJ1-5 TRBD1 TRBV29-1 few TGCAGCGTGACGGACAGGGTTAATCAGCCCCAGCATTTT CSVTDRVNQPQHF
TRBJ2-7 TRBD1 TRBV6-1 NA TGTGCCGGGTCGGACCCGGGACAGGTTCTCTACGAGCAGTACTTC CAGSDPGQVLYEQYF
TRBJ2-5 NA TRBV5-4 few TGTGCCAGCAGCCGCTCGGAGGGGGGGCTGGAGACCCAGTACTTC CASSRSEGGLETQYF
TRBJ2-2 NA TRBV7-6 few TGTGCCAGCAGCGCCTGGGCTTCGAACACCGGGGAGCTGTTTTTT CASSAWASNTGELFF
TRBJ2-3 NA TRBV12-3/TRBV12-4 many TGTGCCAGCAGTTTTACTTCGTCGGGCAGGTCGAAGGATACGCAGTATTTT CASSFTSSGRSKDTQYF
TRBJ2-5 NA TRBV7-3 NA TGTGCCAGCAGCCCACCGGAAACAGGGACACAAGAGACCCAGTACTTC CASSPPETGTQETQYF
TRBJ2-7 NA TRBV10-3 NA TGTGCCATCAGTGAAGGGGGTAGCGTAGCCTACGAGCAGTACTTC CAISEGGSVAYEQYF
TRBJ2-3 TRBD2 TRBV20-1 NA TGCAGTGCTAGACCTGCGGGAGTTCGGACAGATACGCAGTATTTT CSARPAGVRTDTQYF
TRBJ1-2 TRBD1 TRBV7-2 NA TGTGCCAGCGGGCGGGACAGGGGAGATGGCTACACCTTC CASGRDRGDGYTF
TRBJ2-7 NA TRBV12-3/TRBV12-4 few TGTGCCAGCAGTTTATCAGTAACCTACGAGCAGTACTTC CASSLSVTYEQYF
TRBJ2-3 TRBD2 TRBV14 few TGTGCCAGCAGCCCAGCGGGAGTCACAGATACGCAGTATTTT CASSPAGVTDTQYF
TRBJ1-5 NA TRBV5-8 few TGTGCCAGCAGCGGAACACGGGGGAGCGGGCCCCAGCATTTT CASSGTRGSGPQHF
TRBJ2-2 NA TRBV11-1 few TGTGCCAGCAGCTTTGGGAAAACGAACACCGGGGAGCTGTTTTTT CASSFGKTNTGELFF
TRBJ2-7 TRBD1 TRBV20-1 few TGCAGTGCTAGCCCGACGGACAGGTCAATGGACGAGCAGTACTTC CSASPTDRSMDEQYF
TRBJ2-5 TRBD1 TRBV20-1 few TGCAGTGCTAGAGATGGGGCAGGGGGCCGAGAGACCCAGTACTTC CSARDGAGGRETQYF
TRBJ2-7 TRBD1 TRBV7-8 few TGTGCCAGCGGCCAGGGGGTGTTCTACGAGCAGTACTTC CASGQGVFYEQYF
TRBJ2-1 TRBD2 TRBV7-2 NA TGTGCCAGCAGCCTCCAGGCGGGGGATGAGCAGTTCTTC CASSLQAGDEQFF
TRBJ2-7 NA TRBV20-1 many TGCAGTGCTAGAGACGGGCCGGCCTACGAGCAGTACTTC CSARDGPAYEQYF
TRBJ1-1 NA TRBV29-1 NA TGCAGCGTGGACAGCGGCACTGAAGCTTTCTTT CSVDSGTEAFF
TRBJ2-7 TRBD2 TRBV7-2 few TGTGCCAGCAGCTTCCCGGGACTAGCGGTCTACGAGCAGTACTTC CASSFPGLAVYEQYF
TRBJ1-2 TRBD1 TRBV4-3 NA TGCGCCAGCAGCCAAGGGGGACAGGGAGTCTATGGCTACACCTTC CASSQGGQGVYGYTF
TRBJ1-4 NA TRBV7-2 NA TGTGCCAGCAGCCGAGGGCCCCCCACAACTAATGAAAAACTGTTTTTT CASSRGPPTTNEKLFF
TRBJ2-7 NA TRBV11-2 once TGTGCCAGCAGCTTCCCAGCCAGGGGCCCCCTCTACGAGCAGTACTTC CASSFPARGPLYEQYF
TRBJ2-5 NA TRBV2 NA TGTGCCAGCAGTGGGGGCAGCGGAGGTTGGGAGACCCAGTACTTC CASSGGSGGWETQYF
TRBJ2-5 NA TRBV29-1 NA TGCAGCCTCGGAGGCGACTTGAGGGAGACCCAGTACTTC CSLGGDLRETQYF
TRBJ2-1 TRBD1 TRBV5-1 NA TGCGCCAGCAGCACCGCCCCAGGGACAGGGGTCGCAAATGAGCAGTTCTTC CASSTAPGTGVANEQFF
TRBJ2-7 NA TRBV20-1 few TGCAGTGCGAACAGGGAATACGAGCAGTACTTC CSANREYEQYF
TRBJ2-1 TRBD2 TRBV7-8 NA TGTGCCAGCAGCGTTGGGACTAGCCTTGAGCAGTTCTTC CASSVGTSLEQFF
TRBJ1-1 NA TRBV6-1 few TGTGCCAGTAGAATTAGCATCGAAGCTTTCTTT CASRISIEAFF
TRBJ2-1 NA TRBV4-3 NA TGCGCCAGCAGCCAAGATAGGGCCACCGAGCAGTTCTTC CASSQDRATEQFF
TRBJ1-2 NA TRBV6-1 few TGTGCCAGCATTGGCAGGACCCGCTATGGCTACACCTTC CASIGRTRYGYTF